A selection of T cell receptor beta chains follows, all from one sample in a study of Graves' ophthalmopathy and Graves' hyperthyroidism. TCRdb re-derived calls from the multiplex PCR reads in MiXCR, one entry per CDR3 protein. The table records some 150,000 distinct CDR3 sequences, 35% to 45% of them present only once. The specimen was peripheral blood. The receptors stem from a man aged 25 to 40 with Graves' ophthalmopathy. Each CDR3 is given with its conserved first and last residue. D genes are given only for firm matches. Size is omitted from some rows. Given values are once, few, many or a class for expanded clones.

v_gene	abundance	j_gene	d_gene	CDR3aa	CDR3nt
TRBV28	.	TRBJ1-1	.	CASSQGPEAFF	TGTGCCAGCAGCCAGGGACCTGAAGCTTTCTTT
TRBV20-1	many	TRBJ2-4	TRBD1	CSAGTGKNIQYF	TGCAGTGCTGGGACAGGGAAAAACATTCAGTACTTC
TRBV28	.	TRBJ1-5	.	CASSLQDQPQHF	TGTGCCAGCAGTTTGCAGGACCAGCCCCAGCATTTT
TRBV6-1	.	TRBJ1-1	.	CASRAGGADTEAFF	TGTGCCAGCAGGGCCGGGGGCGCGGACACTGAAGCTTTCTTT
TRBV6-1	.	TRBJ2-7	.	CASSRADNYEQYF	TGTGCCAGCAGTCGAGCGGACAACTACGAGCAGTACTTC
TRBV28	.	TRBJ1-3	.	CASSTPRPAKGTGNTIYF	TGTGCCAGCAGTACCCCACGCCCCGCAAAGGGAACAGGAAACACCATATATTTT
TRBV30	many	TRBJ2-7	.	CAWSVRQPSSYEQYF	TGTGCCTGGAGTGTACGGCAGCCCAGCTCCTACGAGCAGTACTTC
TRBV6-1	.	TRBJ1-1	TRBD1	CASSQDRGPGEAFF	TGTGCCAGCAGCCAAGACAGGGGGCCAGGTGAAGCTTTCTTT
TRBV4-1	many	TRBJ2-5	TRBD2	CASSQDGGGETQYF	TGCGCCAGCAGCCAAGATGGGGGGGGAGAGACCCAGTACTTC
TRBV2	.	TRBJ1-1	.	CASEEQGLNTEAFF	TGTGCCAGCGAAGAACAGGGATTGAACACTGAAGCTTTCTTT
TRBV6-2/TRBV6-3	many	TRBJ1-5	TRBD1	CASSWTGGNQPQHF	TGTGCCAGCAGTTGGACAGGGGGCAATCAGCCCCAGCATTTT
TRBV12-3/TRBV12-4	.	TRBJ1-2	TRBD1	CASSSSDRDGGYTF	TGTGCCAGCAGTTCAAGCGACAGGGATGGGGGCTACACCTTC
TRBV7-9	.	TRBJ1-2	.	CATAGIYYGYTF	TGTGCCACCGCGGGGATCTACTACGGCTACACCTTC
TRBV27	few	TRBJ1-6	.	CASSSTAANSPLHF	TGTGCCAGCAGTTCGACAGCAGCGAATTCACCCCTCCACTTT
TRBV6-2/TRBV6-3	many	TRBJ2-2	TRBD2	CASSYTELARNTGELFF	TGTGCCAGCAGTTACACTGAACTAGCGAGGAACACCGGGGAGCTGTTTTTT
TRBV24-1	many	TRBJ2-2	TRBD2	CATSDLGLAATGELFF	TGTGCCACCAGTGACCTCGGACTAGCGGCCACCGGGGAGCTGTTTTTT
TRBV12-3/TRBV12-4	.	TRBJ2-7	.	CASSPVGPYEQYF	TGTGCCAGCAGTCCCGTTGGTCCCTACGAGCAGTACTTC
TRBV6-1	many	TRBJ1-2	TRBD1	CASSGPGQGYGYTF	TGTGCCAGCAGTGGCCCGGGACAGGGGTATGGCTACACCTTC
TRBV27	many	TRBJ2-5	TRBD1	CASSSGTAFQETQYF	TGTGCCAGCAGTTCCGGGACAGCCTTCCAAGAGACCCAGTACTTC
TRBV20-1	.	TRBJ2-5	.	CSALTAREGETQYF	TGCAGTGCGTTGACTGCAAGAGAGGGGGAGACCCAGTACTTC
TRBV28	.	TRBJ1-2	TRBD1	CASSHAGTGGWGYTF	TGTGCCAGCAGTCACGCCGGGACAGGGGGCTGGGGCTACACCTTC
TRBV6-2/TRBV6-3	few	TRBJ1-1	.	CAARTVGTEAFF	TGTGCCGCCCGCACCGTAGGGACTGAAGCTTTCTTT
TRBV6-1	.	TRBJ2-5	TRBD2	CASSSAGGRGETQYF	TGTGCCAGCAGTAGTGCGGGAGGCCGTGGAGAGACCCAGTACTTC
TRBV6-5	.	TRBJ1-1	TRBD1	CASSYLAGGYPEAFF	TGTGCCAGCAGTTACTTGGCAGGGGGCTACCCTGAAGCTTTCTTT
TRBV4-1	many	TRBJ1-3	.	CASSHLLSSGNTIYF	TGCGCCAGCAGCCACCTCCTTTCCTCTGGAAACACCATATATTTT
TRBV20-1	many	TRBJ1-1	.	CSARDPTANTEAFF	TGCAGTGCTAGAGATCCAACAGCCAACACTGAAGCTTTCTTT
TRBV28	many	TRBJ2-7	.	CASSLWGGYEQYF	TGTGCCAGCAGTCTATGGGGCGGGTACGAGCAGTACTTC
TRBV6-2/TRBV6-3	many	TRBJ1-5	.	CASSYSGGDHQPQHF	TGTGCCAGCAGTTACTCTGGGGGGGATCATCAGCCCCAGCATTTT
TRBV7-2	.	TRBJ2-5	.	CASSLDSTQETQYF	TGTGCCAGCAGCTTAGATAGCACCCAAGAGACCCAGTACTTC
TRBV12-5	many	TRBJ2-7	TRBD2	CASGSFLGLAGGCSTF	TGTGCTAGTGGTTCCTTCCTTGGACTAGCGGGAGGTTGCTCTACATTC
TRBV29-1	many	TRBJ1-2	TRBD1	CGVVASGGGGGYTF	TGCGGCGTTGTAGCAAGTGGAGGGGGCGGTGGCTACACCTTC
TRBV28	.	TRBJ2-7	.	CASSLPRVPHEQYF	TGTGCCAGCAGTTTACCCAGAGTTCCCCACGAGCAGTACTTC
TRBV20-1	many	TRBJ2-7	TRBD1	CSAAGGTYFEQYF	TGCAGTGCTGCAGGGGGCACGTATTTTGAGCAGTACTTC
TRBV6-2/TRBV6-3	few	TRBJ2-5	TRBD2	CASSPDYSGREETQYF	TGTGCCAGCAGCCCCGATTATAGCGGGAGGGAAGAGACCCAGTACTTC
TRBV27	.	TRBJ2-2	.	CASSPDSFGELFF	TGTGCCAGCAGTCCCGACAGTTTCGGGGAGCTGTTTTTT
TRBV2	.	TRBJ2-5	TRBD2	CASHSSGQETQYF	TGTGCCAGCCACTCTAGCGGTCAAGAGACCCAGTACTTC
TRBV6-2/TRBV6-3	once	TRBJ1-1	.	CASSYSLEEVNTEAFF	TGTGCCAGCAGTTACTCGTTAGAGGAAGTGAACACTGAAGCTTTCTTT
TRBV28	many	TRBJ2-7	TRBD2	CASSQGLAAIYEQYF	TGTGCCAGCAGCCAGGGACTAGCGGCAATCTACGAGCAGTACTTC
TRBV11-2	many	TRBJ2-7	.	CASRQGARIGEQYF	TGTGCCAGCAGGCAAGGGGCTAGAATTGGCGAGCAGTACTTC
TRBV27	.	TRBJ1-1	TRBD1	CASSPRQGATEAFF	TGTGCCAGCAGTCCCCGACAGGGCGCCACTGAAGCTTTCTTT
TRBV30	many	TRBJ2-5	TRBD2	CAWSVTSGPQETQYF	TGTGCCTGGAGTGTAACTAGCGGACCCCAAGAGACCCAGTACTTC
TRBV12-3/TRBV12-4	many	TRBJ2-3	.	CASSFGGSTDTQYF	TGTGCCAGCAGTTTTGGGGGGAGCACAGATACGCAGTATTTT
TRBV30	.	TRBJ2-7	TRBD2	CAWSLYASGSLYEQYF	TGTGCCTGGAGTCTGTACGCTAGCGGGAGTCTTTACGAGCAGTACTTC
TRBV6-2/TRBV6-3	.	TRBJ2-7	.	CASSSAPWGSSYEQYF	TGTGCCAGCAGTTCGGCCCCCTGGGGGTCATCCTACGAGCAGTACTTC